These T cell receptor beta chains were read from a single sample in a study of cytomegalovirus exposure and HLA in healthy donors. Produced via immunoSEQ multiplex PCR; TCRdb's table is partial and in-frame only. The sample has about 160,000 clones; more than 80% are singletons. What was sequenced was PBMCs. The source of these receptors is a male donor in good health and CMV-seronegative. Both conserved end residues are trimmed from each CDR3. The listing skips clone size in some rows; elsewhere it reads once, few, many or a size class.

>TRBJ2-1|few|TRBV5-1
ASSPTTVSSYNEQF
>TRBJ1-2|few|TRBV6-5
ASSSHDVGWYGYT
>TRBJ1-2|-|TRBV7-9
ASSLGSVTNYGYT
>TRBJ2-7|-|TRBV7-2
ASSLERSHFSYEQY
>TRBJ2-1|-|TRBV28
ASSGSRSGYNEQF
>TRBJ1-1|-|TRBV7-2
ASSLGQGLNTEAF
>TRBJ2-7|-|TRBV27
ASSSIQGYEQY
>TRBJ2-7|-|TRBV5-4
ASSFEDQGLRQY
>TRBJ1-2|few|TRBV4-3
ASSQLRDMGGYT
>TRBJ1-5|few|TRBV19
ASTTQGSNQPQH
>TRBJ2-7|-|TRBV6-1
ASSDRGARRYEQY
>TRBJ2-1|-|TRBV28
ASSPDRYNEQF
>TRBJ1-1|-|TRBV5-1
ASSLARGNTEAF
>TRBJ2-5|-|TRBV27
ASSFRGLPETQY
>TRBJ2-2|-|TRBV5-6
AGSLPAGNYLNTGELF
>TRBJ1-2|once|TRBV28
ASMSVGFYGYT
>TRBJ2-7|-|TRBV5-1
ASSLVAGPAYEQY
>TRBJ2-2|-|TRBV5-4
ASSLAVNTGELF
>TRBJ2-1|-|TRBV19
ASSGLTSGRGNEQF
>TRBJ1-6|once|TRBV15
ATSREGQGGTYNSPLH
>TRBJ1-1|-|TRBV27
ASSFGGGTEAF
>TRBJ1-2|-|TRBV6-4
ASSPQRQGFGYT
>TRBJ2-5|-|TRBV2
ASSERRGGRETQY
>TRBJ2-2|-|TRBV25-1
ASSFSGSGTGELF
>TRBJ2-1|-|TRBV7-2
ASLPGGTYNEQF
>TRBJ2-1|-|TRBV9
ASSASGAYNEQF
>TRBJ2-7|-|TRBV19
ASRIGHGAYEQY
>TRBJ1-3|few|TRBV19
ASSLTGLLRVSGNTIY
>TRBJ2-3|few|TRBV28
ALRDPGTDTQY
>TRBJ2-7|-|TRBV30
AYRGYEQY
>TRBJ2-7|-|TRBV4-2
ASSTGTSISYEQY
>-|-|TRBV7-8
ASSPRLADFGEQY
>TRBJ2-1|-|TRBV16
ASSQSSGGQRNEQF
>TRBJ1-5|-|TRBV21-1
ASSGRTGAQPQH
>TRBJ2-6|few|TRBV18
ASSSGQSLSGANVLT
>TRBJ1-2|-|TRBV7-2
ASSLELGENYGYT
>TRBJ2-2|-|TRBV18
ASSPGLAGFNGELF
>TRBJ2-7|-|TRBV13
ASSLWQGAHEQY
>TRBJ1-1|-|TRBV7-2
ASSRQPMNTEAF
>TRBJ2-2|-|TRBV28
ASSLPHPPGLAGGLYTGELF
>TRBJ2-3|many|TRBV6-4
ASSILAGEGDTQY
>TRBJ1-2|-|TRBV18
ASSRTGGGYGYT
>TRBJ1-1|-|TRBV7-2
ASSPGIYNTEAF
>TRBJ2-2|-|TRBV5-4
ASSLPVRGSTGELF
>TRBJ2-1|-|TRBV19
ASSNRQVNEQF
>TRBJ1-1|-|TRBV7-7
ASSRSLDSEAF
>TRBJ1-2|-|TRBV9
ASSVQGRGYGYT
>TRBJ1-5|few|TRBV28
ASSVTGGRGNQPQH
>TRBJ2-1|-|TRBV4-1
ASAGDGGDEQF
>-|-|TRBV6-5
ASSYGVGRIYEQY
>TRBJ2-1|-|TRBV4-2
ASSVGQTYNEQF
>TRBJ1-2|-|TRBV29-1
SVGPPGQYGYT
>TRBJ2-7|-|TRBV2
ASSDYGGAAGDEQY
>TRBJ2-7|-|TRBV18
ASSPPSWGQGPYEQY
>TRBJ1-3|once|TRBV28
ASSEGQGPGNTIY
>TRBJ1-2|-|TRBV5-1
ASSLGTAPQGYT
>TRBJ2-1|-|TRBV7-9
ASSLVGGRGLDEQF
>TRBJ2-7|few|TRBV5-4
ASSLQWGLAGGSYEQY